Each of the 31 T cell receptor beta chains below was sequenced from the same sample in a study of technical replicates of blood from a few donors. Here immunoSEQ multiplex PCR was the method, and the copy in TCRdb shows in-frame clones only, minus some. The sample holds 50,000 to 80,000 clones, approximately 86% seen once. The sample was PBMCs. The source of these receptors is a human donor in good health. Some clones in this sample may be carry-over from other donors' samples.

V usage is TRBV11-2 and J usage is TRBJ1-6; 8 positions agree with TRBD1. CDR3 size: 18 residues. V gave up 4 bases and J gave up 5 bases; unmatched junction bases: 13. The germline CDR1 and CDR2 sequences are SGHAT and FQNNGV. The CDR3 DNA reads as TGTGCCAGCAGCTCCCGACAGGGGTTTTCCCTCGATAATTCACCCCTCCACTTT. Its protein is CASSSRQGFSLDNSPLHF.

This chain connects TRBV12-5 to TRBJ2-2; D perhaps matches TRBD2 (5 bases). CDR1 and CDR2 (germline): LGHNT, FRNRAP. Deletions cut 5 bases from V and 4 bases from J, with 14 bases between. The CDR3 covers 15 residues. In DNA form, the CDR3 reads TGTGCTAGTGGTCCCAGGACTCCTGGCACCGGGGAGCTGTTTTTT. It translates to CASGPRTPGTGELFF.

V and J are TRBV29-1 and TRBJ2-5, with 8 bases identical to TRBD1. The CDR3 spans 14 residues. The J segment lost 4 bases and the V segment lost 6 bases, leaving 10 bases of the junction unmatched. Germline CDR1 and CDR2: SQVTM and ANQGSEA. The CDR3 region is CSVWTGSLRETQYF. The CDR3 region has the DNA TGCAGCGTCTGGACAGGGAGTTTGCGAGAGACCCAGTACTTC.

This clone was seen a single time. V gene TRBV27 combines with J gene TRBJ2-5; 13 nucleotides agree with TRBD2. V shed 5 bases, J shed 5 bases, and the junction held 8 bases outside the gene matches. The CDR3 runs to 16 residues. Germline CDR1 reads MNHEY; CDR2 reads SMNVEV (reference sequence). The CDR3 reads CASSPLGLAGDETQYF. The DNA for the CDR3 is TGTGCCAGCAGTCCCCTCGGACTAGCGGGAGATGAGACCCAGTACTTC.

This clone has just a few counts. The rearrangement joins TRBV4-3 to TRBJ2-7, with 7 positions matching TRBD2. CDR1 is LGHNA, CDR2 YSLEER, per germline. Trimming at V came to 1 base and at J to 5 bases, leaving 8 bases not matched to a gene. This CDR3 comprises 15 residues. The CDR3 region is CASSQAGREVDEQYF. The CDR3 DNA is TGCGCCAGCAGCCAAGCTGGACGGGAGGTCGACGAGCAGTACTTC.

This chain uses TRBV4-3 with TRBJ1-4; D may be TRBD1 (6 bases). The CDR3 length is 16 residues. Germline V gene data show CDR1 as LGHNA and CDR2 as YSLEER. V lost 3 bases and J 2 bases, leaving 13 bases between the germline ends. CDR3 residues: CASSQGRGLTNEKLFF. The CDR3 DNA follows: TGCGCCAGCAGCCAGGGGCGGGGGCTTACTAATGAAAAACTGTTTTTT.

The CDR3 loop reads CASSRWTGDTIYF. CDR3 coding DNA: TGTGCCAGCAGCCGGTGGACAGGGGACACCATATATTTT. The rearrangement joins TRBV14 to TRBJ1-3, with 9 bases identical to TRBD1. The CDR3 is made up of 13 amino acids. Germline CDR1 SGHDN, CDR2 FVKESK. J lost 8 bases, V lost 4 bases, and 3 bases had no gene match.

The chain links TRBV27 to TRBJ2-7, with 8 bases that match TRBD2. The CDR3 consists of 16 residues. V trimming: 6 bases; J trimming: 0 bases; junction bases outside the gene matches: 10. CDR1 is MNHEY and CDR2 is SMNVEV in the germline V gene (reference sequence). CDR3 coding DNA: TGTGCCAGCAGCCTATCAGCCAGCGGGAGCTCCTACGAGCAGTACTTC. Its translation: CASSLSASGSSYEQYF.

This CDR3 reads CARSFPEETQYF. In DNA form, the CDR3 reads TGTGCCAGAAGCTTCCCCGAAGAGACCCAGTACTTC. This chain uses TRBV7-5 with TRBJ2-5; the tabulated D call, TRBD2, remains unverified against the DNA. TRBV7-5 is designated a pseudogene. CDR3 length: 12 residues.

This clone showed up just a few times. V is TRBV27 and J is TRBJ1-5; a possible D gene is TRBD1 (5 bases). Deletions cut 5 bases from V and 0 bases from J, with 8 bases between. This CDR3 spans 14 amino acids. Germline V CDR1 and CDR2: MNHEY, SMNVEV (reference sequence). The CDR3 region has the DNA TGTGCCAGCAGTCCGACAGTTAGCAATCAGCCCCAGCATTTT. Residues: CASSPTVSNQPQHF.

This chain uses TRBV11-2 with TRBJ2-7; perhaps TRBD2 as D (5 bases). Trimming stripped 5 bases from V and 0 bases from J, with 17 bases between. CDR1 is SGHAT and CDR2 is FQNNGV in the germline V gene. CDR3 length: 16 residues. In DNA, the CDR3 is TGTGCCAGCAGCCGTCCGGGATGGTCTAGCTCCTACGAGCAGTACTTC. Amino acid sequence: CASSRPGWSSSYEQYF.

This clone was counted between two and nine times. Other nucleotide sequences from this sample produce the same CDR3. V usage is TRBV27 and J usage is TRBJ2-7; D gene uncertain. Germline CDR1 MNHEY, CDR2 SMNVEV (reference sequence). The CDR3 has 14 residues. The ends were cut back, 4 bases at V and 1 base at J, with 11 bases in the middle. In nucleotides, the CDR3 is TGTGCCAGCAGTTCCTCACTGTATTCCTACGAGCAGTACTTC. Its protein product is CASSSSLYSYEQYF.

This chain links TRBV6-6 with TRBJ2-2; D is undetermined. The CDR3 spans 12 residues. The V gene's germline CDR1 is MNHNY and CDR2 SVGAGI (reference sequence). Trimming took 5 bases from V and 7 from J, leaving 8 bases between them. Written as DNA, the CDR3 is TGTGCCAGCAGTCCCGGTGTCGGGGAGCTGTTTTTT. Translated, it gives CASSPGVGELFF.

The rearrangement joins TRBV4-3 to TRBJ1-2, with TRBD1 as a possible D gene (5 bases). V lost 0 bases and J 8 bases, leaving 10 bases between the germline ends. This CDR3 is built from 13 residues. Germline assignment: CDR1 LGHNA and CDR2 YSLEER. The CDR3 here is CASSQEWQGGYTF. CDR3 coding DNA: TGCGCCAGCAGCCAAGAGTGGCAGGGAGGCTACACCTTC.

The chain recombines TRBV30 with TRBJ2-1, with 9 bases aligning to TRBD2. V was pared by 5 bases and J by 4 bases, with 6 bases of the junction left unmatched. CDR3 length: 14 amino acids. Germline CDR1 reads GTSNPN; CDR2 reads SVGIG (reference sequence). The DNA of the CDR3 is TGTGCCTGGTCCGGGACTAGCATTTACAATGAGCAGTTCTTC. It is translated as CAWSGTSIYNEQFF.

The rearrangement joins TRBV2 to TRBJ1-6; D is unresolved. V was trimmed by 4 bases and J by 8 bases, leaving 18 bases between them. CDR1 SNHLY and CDR2 FYNNEI come from the germline V gene. The CDR3 runs 16 residues. CDR3 protein: CASSARSSRSDSPLHF. For the CDR3, the DNA is TGTGCCAGCAGTGCCCGTAGCTCTAGATCGGATTCACCCCTCCACTTT.

Only a few counts were recorded for this clone. The V call is TRBV6-4, the J call TRBJ2-7; perhaps TRBD1 as D (5 bases). CDR1 MRHNA and CDR2 SNTAGT come from the germline V gene. This CDR3 has 15 amino acids. V lost 8 bases, J lost 4 bases, and 21 bases lay in between. CDR3 sequence: CASAFLDSPGYEQYF. The CDR3, as DNA: TGTGCCAGCGCGTTCTTAGACAGTCCAGGATACGAGCAGTACTTC.

This clone was picked up a small number of times. The genes are TRBV4-3 and TRBJ1-1; no clear D. V was shortened by 6 bases and J by 5 bases, with 13 bases between the two germline ends. Germline values: CDR1 LGHNA, CDR2 YSLEER. The CDR3 has 13 residues. CDR3 DNA: TGCGCCAGCAGTCTCAGTCCGTGGACTGAAGCTTTCTTT. Amino acids: CASSLSPWTEAFF.

The genes are TRBV11-1 and TRBJ2-3; 7 bases align to TRBD1. Germline CDR1 is SGHAT and CDR2 is FQDESV (reference sequence). CDR3 size: 15 residues. V was clipped by 5 bases and J by 2 bases; unmatched bases: 7. CDR3 nucleotides: TGTGCCAGCAGCCCCCAGACAGGGACCACAGATACGCAGTATTTT. This translates into CASSPQTGTTDTQYF.

The rearrangement joins TRBV4-3 to TRBJ1-2, with D unresolved. The V end was cut by 0 bases, the J end by 8 bases, with 16 bases between. Germline V gives CDR1 LGHNA, CDR2 YSLEER. The CDR3 totals 15 residues. CDR3 amino acids: CASSQDPSGPWGYTF. For the CDR3, the DNA is TGCGCCAGCAGCCAAGACCCCAGCGGGCCATGGGGCTACACCTTC.

The chain joins TRBV2 to TRBJ1-4; D gene ambiguous. Germline V CDR1 and CDR2: SNHLY, FYNNEI. The CDR3 extends over 14 amino acids. V was pared by 3 bases and J by 7 bases, with 12 bases between. CDR3 sequence (DNA): TGTGCCAGCAGTGAGTGGTCGGGAGGTGAAAAACTGTTTTTT. Its protein product is CASSEWSGGEKLFF.

The V and J genes are TRBV7-2 and TRBJ2-2; 12 bases map to TRBD2. The J segment lost 1 base and the V segment lost 4 bases, leaving 7 bases of the junction unmatched. CDR1 SGHTA and CDR2 FQGNSA come from the germline V gene. The CDR3 has 18 amino acids. The CDR3 protein is CASSSRLAGDLNTGELFF. Written as DNA, the CDR3 is TGTGCCAGCAGCTCTCGACTAGCGGGGGACTTGAACACCGGGGAGCTGTTTTTT.

This sequence joins TRBV7-9 and TRBJ2-2; TRBD2 is a possible D gene (7 bases). Germline V gives CDR1 SEHNR, CDR2 FQNEAQ (reference sequence). V gave up 0 bases and J gave up 6 bases, with 14 bases separating them. CDR3 length: 16 residues. The CDR3 here is CASSLARTGGAGELFF. CDR3 in DNA: TGTGCCAGCAGCTTAGCTCGGACGGGGGGCGCCGGGGAGCTGTTTTTT.

This clone was picked up a small number of times. J is TRBJ1-2 and V is TRBV7-9; a weak D match, TRBD1 (5 bases). Germline assignment: CDR1 SEHNR and CDR2 FQNEAQ (reference sequence). The CDR3 covers 12 residues. Trimming removed 5 bases at V and 10 bases at J, with 14 bases between. The CDR3 DNA is TGTGCCAGCAGCGTGGGACTTGAACTCTACACCTTC. Translated, it gives CASSVGLELYTF.

This clone is a singleton in its sample. The chain recombines TRBV5-6 with TRBJ2-5; no definite D call. V lost 4 bases and J lost 4, with 5 bases in between. In germline, CDR1 is SGHDT, CDR2 YYEEEE. The CDR3 length is 11 residues. The CDR3 nucleotides are TGTGCCAGCAGCCTCCGAGAGACCCAGTACTTC. Translated: CASSLRETQYF.

The chain uses TRBV4-3 and TRBJ1-2; 10 bases are a match to TRBD1. CDR1 LGHNA and CDR2 YSLEER come from the germline V gene. The CDR3 totals 16 residues. The V gene end was trimmed by 4 bases and the J gene end by 5 bases; junction bases not matched to a gene: 10. CDR3 protein: CASSRIDRGQEYGYTF. The DNA for the CDR3 is TGCGCCAGCAGCCGGATTGACAGGGGGCAGGAGTATGGCTACACCTTC.

V is TRBV7-2 and J is TRBJ1-5; a weak D match, TRBD1 (6 bases). CDR3 length: 15 amino acids. The V end lost 5 bases, the J end lost 2 bases, and 13 bases lay between the germline ends. In germline, CDR1 is SGHTA, CDR2 FQGNSA. The CDR3 region is CASSRDTGGNQPQHF. The CDR3, as DNA: TGTGCCAGCAGCCGGGACACTGGCGGCAATCAGCCCCAGCATTTT. Variable domain in full (rest from reference TRBV7-2 and TRBJ1-5): GAGVSQSPSNKVTEKGKDVELRCDPISGHTALYWYRQSLGQGLEFLIYFQGNSAPDKSGLPSDRFSAERTGGSVSTLTIQRTQQEDSAVYLCASSRDTGGNQPQHFGDGTRLSIL.

The chain links TRBV12-5 to TRBJ2-7, with 10 bases that match TRBD1. Germline values: CDR1 LGHNT, CDR2 FRNRAP. The CDR3 has 15 amino acids. Losses at the gene ends were 7 bases for V and 6 bases for J; bases not matched to a gene: 12. The CDR3 region has the DNA TGTGCTAGTGTAGCCGGGACAGGGGAGAGCGCCGAGCAGTACTTC. Amino acids: CASVAGTGESAEQYF. The full variable domain, in which reference TRBV12-5 and TRBJ2-7 provide the parts outside the CDR3, is DARVTQTPRHKVTEMGQEVTMRCQPILGHNTVFWYRQTMMQGLELLAYFRNRAPLDDSGMPKDRFSAEMPDATLATLKIQPSEPRDSAVYFCASVAGTGESAEQYFGPGTRLTVT.

Here the CDR3 reads CASSLGLAGAETQYF. The CDR3 bases are TGTGCCAGCAGTCTAGGACTAGCGGGAGCAGAGACCCAGTACTTC. The V and J genes are TRBV6-6 and TRBJ2-5; 13 bases line up with TRBD2. Germline V CDR1 and CDR2: MNHNY, SVGAGI (reference sequence). Losses at the gene ends were 5 bases for V and 4 bases for J; bases not matched to a gene: 4. The CDR3 covers 15 residues.

The chain joins TRBV9 to TRBJ2-5; no definite D call. Trimming pared 0 bases from V and 2 bases from J, leaving 5 bases between. Per the germline V gene, CDR1 is SGDLS and CDR2 is YYNGEE. This CDR3 has 13 amino acids. The CDR3 loop reads CASSVGQQETQYF. Here the CDR3 DNA reads TGTGCCAGCAGCGTAGGGCAGCAAGAGACCCAGTACTTC.

V gene TRBV7-9 combines with J gene TRBJ1-2; D gene ambiguous. The CDR3 is made up of 12 amino acids. Trimming took 2 bases from V and 3 from J, leaving 4 bases between them. CDR1 and CDR2 (germline): SEHNR, FQNEAQ (reference sequence). The CDR3 DNA reads as TGTGCCAGCAGCTTACAGGACTATGGCTACACCTTC. Residues: CASSLQDYGYTF.